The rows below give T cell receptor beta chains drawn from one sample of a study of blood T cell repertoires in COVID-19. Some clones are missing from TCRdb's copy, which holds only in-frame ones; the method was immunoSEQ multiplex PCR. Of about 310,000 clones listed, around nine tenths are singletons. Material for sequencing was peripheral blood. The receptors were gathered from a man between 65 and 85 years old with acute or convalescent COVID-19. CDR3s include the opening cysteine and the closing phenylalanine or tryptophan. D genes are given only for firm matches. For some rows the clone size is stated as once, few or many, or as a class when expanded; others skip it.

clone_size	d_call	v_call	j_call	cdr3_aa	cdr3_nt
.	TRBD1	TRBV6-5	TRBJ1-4	CASSSRQGRVGEKLFF	TGTGCCAGCAGTTCTAGACAGGGGCGGGTTGGCGAAAAACTGTTTTTT
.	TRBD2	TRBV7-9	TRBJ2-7	CASSFGLAGREQYF	TGTGCCAGCAGCTTTGGGCTAGCGGGACGGGAGCAGTACTTC
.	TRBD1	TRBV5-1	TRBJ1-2	CASSPRGQDYGYTF	TGCGCCAGCAGCCCTAGGGGACAGGACTATGGCTACACCTTC
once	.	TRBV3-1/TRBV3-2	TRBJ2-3	CASSQVSGSQTDTQYF	TGTGCCAGCAGCCAAGTGTCGGGGAGCCAGACAGATACGCAGTATTTT
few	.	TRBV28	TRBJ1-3	CASRKSDGNTIYF	TGTGCCAGCAGGAAAAGCGACGGAAACACCATATATTTT
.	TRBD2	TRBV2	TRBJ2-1	CASSERGTGLNNEQFF	TGTGCCAGCAGTGAGCGGGGGACGGGACTGAACAATGAGCAGTTCTTC
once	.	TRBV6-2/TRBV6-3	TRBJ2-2	CASSHSGELFF	TGTGCCAGCAGCCACTCCGGGGAGCTGTTTTTT
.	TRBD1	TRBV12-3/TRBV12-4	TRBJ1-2	CASSEGQRYGYTF	TGTGCCAGCAGTGAGGGACAGCGCTATGGCTACACCTTC
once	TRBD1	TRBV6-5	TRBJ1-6	CASSYSGQGVSPLHF	TGTGCCAGCAGTTATTCGGGACAGGGTGTCTCACCCCTCCACTTT
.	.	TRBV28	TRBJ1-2	CASSPNGGYGYTF	TGTGCCAGCAGTCCCAACGGGGGTTATGGCTACACCTTC
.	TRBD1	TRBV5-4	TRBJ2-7	CASSLEGTVHEQYF	TGTGCCAGCAGCTTGGAGGGGACAGTCCACGAGCAGTACTTC
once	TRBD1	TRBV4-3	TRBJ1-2	CASSQGQGFGYTF	TGCGCCAGCAGCCAAGGACAGGGCTTTGGCTACACCTTC
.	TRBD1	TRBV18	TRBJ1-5	CASSPGQGAAQPQHF	TGTGCCAGCTCACCGGGACAGGGGGCAGCGCAGCCCCAGCATTTT
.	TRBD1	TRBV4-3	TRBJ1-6	CASSPDRVQSPLHF	TGCGCCAGCAGCCCAGACAGGGTTCAGTCACCCCTCCACTTT
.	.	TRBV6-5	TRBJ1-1	CASSYHRAEAFF	TGTGCCAGCAGTTACCACAGAGCCGAAGCTTTCTTT
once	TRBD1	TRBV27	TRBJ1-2	CASSLGRGDPWFYGYTF	TGTGCCAGCAGTTTGGGCAGGGGGGACCCATGGTTCTATGGCTACACCTTC
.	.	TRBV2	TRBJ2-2	CANRGGNTGELFF	TGTGCCAACCGCGGTGGGAACACCGGGGAGCTGTTTTTT
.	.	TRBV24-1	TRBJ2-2	CATSDSRTGITGELFF	TGTGCCACCAGTGATTCGCGGACGGGGATCACCGGGGAGCTGTTTTTT
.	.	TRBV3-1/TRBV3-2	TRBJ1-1	CASSTQGVAAFF	TGTGCCAGCTCTACCCAGGGCGTGGCTGCTTTCTTT
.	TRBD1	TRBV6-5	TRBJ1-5	CASRTGTGRWPQHF	TGTGCCAGCAGAACCGGGACAGGGAGGTGGCCCCAGCATTTT
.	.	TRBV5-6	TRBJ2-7	CASSLKGGLYEQYF	TGTGCCAGCAGCTTGAAGGGGGGGCTCTACGAGCAGTACTTC
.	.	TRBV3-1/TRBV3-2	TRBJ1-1	CASSQVIQENTEAFF	TGTGCCAGCAGCCAAGTGATACAAGAGAACACTGAAGCTTTCTTT
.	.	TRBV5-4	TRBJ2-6	CASRGGEGANVLTF	TGTGCCAGCAGAGGGGGGGAGGGGGCCAACGTCCTGACTTTC
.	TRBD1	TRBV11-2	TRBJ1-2	CASSLDRVEDYGYTF	TGTGCCAGCAGCCTGGACAGGGTAGAAGACTATGGCTACACCTTC
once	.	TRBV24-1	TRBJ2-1	CATSVVGALSSYNEQFF	TGTGCCACCAGTGTTGTTGGGGCTCTAAGCTCCTACAATGAGCAGTTCTTC
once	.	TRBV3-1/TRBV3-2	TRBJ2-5	CASSHWGGHHQETQYF	TGTGCCAGCAGCCATTGGGGGGGACACCACCAAGAGACCCAGTACTTC
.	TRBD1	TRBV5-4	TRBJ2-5	CASSWMTGGVETQYF	TGTGCCAGCAGCTGGATGACAGGGGGCGTAGAGACCCAGTACTTC
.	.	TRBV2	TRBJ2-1	CASSEAFQNEQFF	TGTGCCAGCAGTGAAGCGTTTCAGAATGAGCAGTTCTTC
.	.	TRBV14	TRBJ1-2	CASSLGHSNGYTF	TGTGCCAGCAGCCTGGGACATTCGAATGGCTACACCTTC
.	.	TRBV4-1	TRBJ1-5	CASSQDPGMQPQHF	TGCGCCAGCAGCCAAGATCCAGGGATGCAGCCCCAGCATTTT
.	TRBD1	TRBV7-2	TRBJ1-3	CASSMTGVGNTIYF	TGTGCCAGCAGCATGACAGGGGTCGGAAACACCATATATTTT
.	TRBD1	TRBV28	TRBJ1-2	CASTTNRGEGYTF	TGTGCCAGCACAACTAACAGGGGAGAAGGCTACACCTTC
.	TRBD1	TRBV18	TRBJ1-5	CASSPRTGDDQPQHF	TGTGCCAGCTCACCTCGGACAGGGGACGATCAGCCCCAGCATTTT
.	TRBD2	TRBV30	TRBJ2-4	CAWSVGSGGRKNIQYF	TGTGCCTGGAGTGTAGGTAGCGGGGGGCGTAAAAACATTCAGTACTTC
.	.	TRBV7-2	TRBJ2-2	CASSLSGNTGELFF	TGTGCCAGCAGCCTTAGCGGAAACACCGGGGAGCTGTTTTTT
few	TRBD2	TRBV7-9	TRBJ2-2	CASSTGLAGILGELFF	TGTGCCAGCAGCACCGGACTAGCGGGCATCCTCGGGGAGCTGTTTTTT
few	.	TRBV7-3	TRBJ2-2	CASSSPGAGELFF	TGTGCCAGCAGCTCTCCGGGGGCCGGGGAGCTGTTTTTT
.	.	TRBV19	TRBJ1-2	CASSDRPVNYGYTF	TGTGCCAGCTCTGACAGACCCGTGAACTATGGCTACACCTTC
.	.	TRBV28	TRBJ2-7	CASSFTDVIGSSYEQYF	TGTGCCAGCAGTTTCACGGACGTGATAGGGAGCTCCTACGAGCAGTACTTC
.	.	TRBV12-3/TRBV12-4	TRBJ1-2	CASSLGAGYTF	TGTGCCAGCAGTTTGGGAGCTGGCTACACCTTC
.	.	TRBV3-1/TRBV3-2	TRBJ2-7	CASSQGLGQGLGEQYF	TGTGCCAGCAGCCAAGGGTTGGGGCAGGGTCTAGGCGAGCAGTACTTC
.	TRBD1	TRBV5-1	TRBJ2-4	CASSSGQGGGKNIQYF	TGCGCCAGCAGCTCTGGACAGGGTGGAGGCAAAAACATTCAGTACTTC
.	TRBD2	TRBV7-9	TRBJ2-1	CASSPPGLAGLSVNEQFF	TGTGCCAGCAGCCCACCGGGACTAGCGGGGCTATCCGTCAATGAGCAGTTCTTC
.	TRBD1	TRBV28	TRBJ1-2	CASSSISGTAYGYTF	TGTGCCAGCAGTTCCATCTCCGGGACAGCGTATGGCTACACCTTC
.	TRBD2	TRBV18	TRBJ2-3	CASSPVGLGGGAADTQYF	TGTGCCAGCTCACCAGTTGGGTTAGGCGGGGGAGCCGCAGATACGCAGTATTTT
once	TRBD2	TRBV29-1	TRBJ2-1	CSAKLAGVNEQFF	TGCAGCGCCAAACTAGCGGGAGTCAATGAGCAGTTCTTC
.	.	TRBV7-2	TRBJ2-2	CASSLSGNTGELFF	TGTGCCAGCAGCCTAAGCGGGAACACCGGGGAGCTGTTTTTT
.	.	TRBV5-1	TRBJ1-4	CASSLGPGDNEKLFF	TGCGCCAGCAGCTTGGGGCCGGGAGATAATGAAAAACTGTTTTTT
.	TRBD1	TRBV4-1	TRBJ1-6	CASSQETGDYSPLHF	TGCGCCAGCAGCCAAGAGACAGGGGACTATTCACCCCTCCACTTT
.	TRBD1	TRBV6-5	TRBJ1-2	CASWTGANYGYTF	TGTGCCAGCTGGACAGGGGCTAACTATGGCTACACCTTC
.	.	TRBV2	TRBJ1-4	CAGGLRATNEKLFF	TGTGCCGGAGGATTACGTGCAACTAATGAAAAACTGTTTTTT
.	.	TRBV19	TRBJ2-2	CASSMHREGLFF	TGTGCCAGTAGTATGCACAGGGAGGGGCTGTTTTTT
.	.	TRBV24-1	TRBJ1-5	CATGQNSNQPQHF	TGTGCCACCGGCCAAAATAGCAATCAGCCCCAGCATTTT
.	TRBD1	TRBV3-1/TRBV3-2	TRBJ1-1	CASSPTQGGGAFF	TGTGCCAGCAGCCCCACACAGGGGGGAGGTGCTTTCTTT
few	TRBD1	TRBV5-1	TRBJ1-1	CASSLGDRGIPEAFF	TGCGCCAGCAGCCTAGGGGACAGGGGGATTCCTGAAGCTTTCTTT
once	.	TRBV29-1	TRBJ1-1	CSVSTGITEAFF	TGCAGCGTTTCCACAGGAATTACTGAAGCTTTCTTT
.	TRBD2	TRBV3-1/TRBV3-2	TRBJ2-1	CASSQPLRTSGRVRNEQFF	TGTGCCAGCAGCCAACCCCTTAGGACTAGCGGGAGGGTTAGGAATGAGCAGTTCTTC